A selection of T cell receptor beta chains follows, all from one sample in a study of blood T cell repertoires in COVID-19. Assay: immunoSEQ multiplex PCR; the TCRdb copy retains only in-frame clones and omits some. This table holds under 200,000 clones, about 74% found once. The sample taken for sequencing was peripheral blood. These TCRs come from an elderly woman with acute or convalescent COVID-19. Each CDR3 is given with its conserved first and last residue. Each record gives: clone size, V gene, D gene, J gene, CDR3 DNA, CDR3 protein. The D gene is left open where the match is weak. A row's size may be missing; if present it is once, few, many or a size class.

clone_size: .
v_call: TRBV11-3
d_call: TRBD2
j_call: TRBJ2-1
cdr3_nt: TGTGCCAGCAGCTTAGTAGGGACTATCGACAATGAGCAGTTCTTC
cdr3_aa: CASSLVGTIDNEQFF

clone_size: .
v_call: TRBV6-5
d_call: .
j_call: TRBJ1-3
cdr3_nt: TGTGCCAGCAGTTACTTCGGGGATCCCACTGGAAACACCATATATTTT
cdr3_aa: CASSYFGDPTGNTIYF

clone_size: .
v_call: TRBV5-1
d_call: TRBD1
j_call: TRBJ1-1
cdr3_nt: TGCGCCAGCAGTACGCAGGGGGTTAACACTGAAGCTTTCTTT
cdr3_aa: CASSTQGVNTEAFF

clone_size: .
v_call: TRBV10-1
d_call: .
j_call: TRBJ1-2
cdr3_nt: TGCGCCAGCAGTCTCGACAGGAACTATGGCTACACCTTC
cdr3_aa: CASSLDRNYGYTF

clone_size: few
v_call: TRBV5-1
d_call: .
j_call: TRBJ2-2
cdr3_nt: TGCGCCAGCAGCCCACTTCGACAGGGACTGGTCGGGGAGCTGTTTTTT
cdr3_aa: CASSPLRQGLVGELFF

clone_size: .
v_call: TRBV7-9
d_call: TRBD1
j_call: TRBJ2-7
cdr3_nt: TGTGCCAGCAGCTTAGCGATCGGACAGGGTTCCTACGAGCAGTACTTC
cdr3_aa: CASSLAIGQGSYEQYF

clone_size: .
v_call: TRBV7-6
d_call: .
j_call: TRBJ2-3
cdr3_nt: TGTGCCAGCAGCCCCCGCGGGAGCACAGATACGCAGTATTTT
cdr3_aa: CASSPRGSTDTQYF

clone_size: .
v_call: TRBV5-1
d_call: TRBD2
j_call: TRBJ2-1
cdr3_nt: TGCGCCAGCAGCCACGGGAGTAGCGGGTCCCTCGATGAGCAGTTCTTC
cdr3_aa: CASSHGSSGSLDEQFF

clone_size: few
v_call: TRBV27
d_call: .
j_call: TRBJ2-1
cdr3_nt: TGTGCCAGCAGTTTATCACGAGGGCTGGCCGAGGATGAGCAGTTCTTC
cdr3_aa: CASSLSRGLAEDEQFF

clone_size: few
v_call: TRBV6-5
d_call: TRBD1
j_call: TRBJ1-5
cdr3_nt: TGTGCCAGCAGCGTACAGGGGACCAGCAATCAGCCCCAGCATTTT
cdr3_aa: CASSVQGTSNQPQHF

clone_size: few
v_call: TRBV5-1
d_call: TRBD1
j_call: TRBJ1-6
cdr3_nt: TGCGCCACCTTCTGGGAGGACAGGGCCAATTCACCCCTCCACTTT
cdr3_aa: CATFWEDRANSPLHF

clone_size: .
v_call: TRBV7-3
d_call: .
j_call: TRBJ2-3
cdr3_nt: TGTGCCAGCAGCTTTTCCCTAGCAGATACGCAGTATTTT
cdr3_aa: CASSFSLADTQYF

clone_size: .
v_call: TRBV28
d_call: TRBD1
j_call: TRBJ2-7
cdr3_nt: TGTGCCAGCAGAGACATACAGGGGCGGTACGAGCAGTACTTC
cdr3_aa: CASRDIQGRYEQYF

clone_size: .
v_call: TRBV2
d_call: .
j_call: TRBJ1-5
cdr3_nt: TGTGCCAGCATGGGGGGGGTTCTGCTCAATCAGCCCCAGCATTTT
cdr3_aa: CASMGGVLLNQPQHF

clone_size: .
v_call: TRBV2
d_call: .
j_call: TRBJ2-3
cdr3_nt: TGTGCCACTAGTCGGGGTTTATTCACAGATACGCAGTATTTT
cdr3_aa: CATSRGLFTDTQYF

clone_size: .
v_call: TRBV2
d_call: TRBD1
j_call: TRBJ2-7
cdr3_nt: TGTGCCAGCAGTGAGGAGCAGGGGGTTTCCGAGCAGTACTTC
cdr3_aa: CASSEEQGVSEQYF

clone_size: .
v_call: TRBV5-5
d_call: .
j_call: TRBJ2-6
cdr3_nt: TGTGCCAGCAGGGGAGGGGGAACCACCGGGGCCAACGTCCTGACTTTC
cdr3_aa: CASRGGGTTGANVLTF

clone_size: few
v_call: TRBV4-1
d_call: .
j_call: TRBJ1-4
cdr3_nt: TGCGCCAGCAGCCAAGATCGAATCCGGGTTGGGGAAAAACTGTTTTTT
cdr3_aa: CASSQDRIRVGEKLFF

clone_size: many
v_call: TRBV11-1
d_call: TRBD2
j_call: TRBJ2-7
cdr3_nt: TGTGCCAGCAGCTTAGATCCGGGACTAGCCTACGAGCAGTACTTC
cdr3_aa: CASSLDPGLAYEQYF

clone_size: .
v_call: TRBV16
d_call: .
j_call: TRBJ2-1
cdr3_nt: TGTGCCAGCAGCCAATCGCGGGACGGTGAGCAGTTCTTC
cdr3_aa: CASSQSRDGEQFF

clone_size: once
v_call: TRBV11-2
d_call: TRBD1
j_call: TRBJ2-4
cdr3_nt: TGTGCCAGCAGCGCGTGGACAGGGGAGAGGGAGGGTATTCAGTACTTC
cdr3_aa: CASSAWTGEREGIQYF

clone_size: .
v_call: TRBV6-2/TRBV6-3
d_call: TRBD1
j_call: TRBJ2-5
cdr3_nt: TGTGCCAGCAGCATACAGGGGGTGGGAGAGACCCAGTACTTC
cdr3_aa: CASSIQGVGETQYF

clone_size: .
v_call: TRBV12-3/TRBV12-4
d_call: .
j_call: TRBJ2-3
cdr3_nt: TGTGCCAGCAGTTTGACTCCAGATACGCAGTATTTT
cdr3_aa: CASSLTPDTQYF

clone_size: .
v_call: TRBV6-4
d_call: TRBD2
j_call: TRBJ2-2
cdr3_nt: TGTGCCAGCAGCCCTCTAGCGGGAGGGAACGGGGAGCTGTTTTTT
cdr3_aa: CASSPLAGGNGELFF

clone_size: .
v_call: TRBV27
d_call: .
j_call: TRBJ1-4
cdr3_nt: TGTGCCAGCAGAAGCACGGGGGGATATGAAAAACTGTTTTTT
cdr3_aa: CASRSTGGYEKLFF

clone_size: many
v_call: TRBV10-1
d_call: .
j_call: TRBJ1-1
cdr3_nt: TGCGCCAGCAGTGGAGCCGGGGTGAACACTGAAGCTTTCTTT
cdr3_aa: CASSGAGVNTEAFF

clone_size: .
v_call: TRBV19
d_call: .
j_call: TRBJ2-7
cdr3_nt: TGTGCCAGTAGTATCACAGGGACGGGCGAGCAGTACTTC
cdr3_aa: CASSITGTGEQYF

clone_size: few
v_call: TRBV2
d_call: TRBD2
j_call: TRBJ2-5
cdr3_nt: TGTGCCAGCAGTGAGGGAGCGGGAGGGGGTGAGACCCAGTACTTC
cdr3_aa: CASSEGAGGGETQYF

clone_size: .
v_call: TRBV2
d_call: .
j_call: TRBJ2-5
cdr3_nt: TGTGCCAGCAATTGGGCCGAGCGGGAGACCCAGTACTTC
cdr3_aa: CASNWAERETQYF

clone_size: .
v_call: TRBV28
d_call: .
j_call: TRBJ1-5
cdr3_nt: TGTGCCAGCAGTGTACAAAATAATCAGCCCCAGCATTTT
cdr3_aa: CASSVQNNQPQHF

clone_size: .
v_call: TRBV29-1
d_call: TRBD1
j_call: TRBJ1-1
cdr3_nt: TGCAGCGTCCGGGGACAGGCGAACACTGAAGCTTTCTTT
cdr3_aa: CSVRGQANTEAFF

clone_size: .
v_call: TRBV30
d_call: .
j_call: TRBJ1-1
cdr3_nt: TGTGCCTGGAGTGGACAGGAGAACACTGAAGCTTTCTTT
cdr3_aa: CAWSGQENTEAFF

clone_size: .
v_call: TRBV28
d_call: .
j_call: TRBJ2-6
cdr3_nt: TGTGCCAGCTATACAGAGTCTGGGGCCAACGTCCTGACTTTC
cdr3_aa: CASYTESGANVLTF

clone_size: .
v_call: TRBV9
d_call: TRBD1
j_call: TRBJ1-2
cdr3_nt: TGTGCCAGCAGCGCCCAGGGGGCTGGCTACACCTTC
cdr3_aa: CASSAQGAGYTF

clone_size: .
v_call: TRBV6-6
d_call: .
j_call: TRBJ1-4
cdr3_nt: TGTGCCAGCAGACAGGGAATCAGTGAAAAACTGTTTTTT
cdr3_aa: CASRQGISEKLFF

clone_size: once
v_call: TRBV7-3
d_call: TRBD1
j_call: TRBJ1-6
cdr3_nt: TGTGCCAGCAGCTTAACGGGACAGGGTAATTCACCCCTCCACTTT
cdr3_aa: CASSLTGQGNSPLHF

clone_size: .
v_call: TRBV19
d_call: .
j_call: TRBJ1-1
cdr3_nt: TGTGCCAGTAGTACAGCGGGTACAGCTTTCTTT
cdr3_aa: CASSTAGTAFF

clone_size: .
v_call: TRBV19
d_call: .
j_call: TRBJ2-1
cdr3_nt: TGTGCCAGTAGTGCAGGCCTACTCGCACATGAGCAGTTCTTC
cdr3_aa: CASSAGLLAHEQFF

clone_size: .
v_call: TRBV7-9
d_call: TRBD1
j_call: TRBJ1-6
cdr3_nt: TGTGCCAGCAGCTTCGGTGGACAGGGCGATGGTAATTCACCCCTCCACTTT
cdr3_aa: CASSFGGQGDGNSPLHF

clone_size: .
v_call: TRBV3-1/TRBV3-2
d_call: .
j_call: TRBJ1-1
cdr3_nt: TGTGCCAGCAGCCAAGGTCGAACTAGCACTGAAGCTTTCTTT
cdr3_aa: CASSQGRTSTEAFF

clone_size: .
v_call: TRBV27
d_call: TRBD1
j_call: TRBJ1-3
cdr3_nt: TGTGCCAGCAGGCCGACAGGGGGCTCTGGAAACACCATATATTTT
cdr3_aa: CASRPTGGSGNTIYF

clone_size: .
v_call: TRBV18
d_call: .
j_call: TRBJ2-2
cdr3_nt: TGTGCCAGCTCACCGGGACAGAACACCGGGGAGCTGTTTTTT
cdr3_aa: CASSPGQNTGELFF

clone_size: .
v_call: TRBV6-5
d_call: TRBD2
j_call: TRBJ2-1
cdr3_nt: TGTGCCAGCAGTCCCCCCGCGGCGGGAGAAAATGAGCAGTTCTTC
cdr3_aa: CASSPPAAGENEQFF

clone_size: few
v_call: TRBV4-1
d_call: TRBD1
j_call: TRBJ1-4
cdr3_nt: TGCGCCAGCAGCTCCGGGACAGGGGGGCTTAATGAAAAACTGTTTTTT
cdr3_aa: CASSSGTGGLNEKLFF

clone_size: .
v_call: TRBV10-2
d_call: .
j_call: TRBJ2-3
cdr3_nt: TGCGCCAGCCTATGGACAGATACGCAGTATTTT
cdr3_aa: CASLWTDTQYF

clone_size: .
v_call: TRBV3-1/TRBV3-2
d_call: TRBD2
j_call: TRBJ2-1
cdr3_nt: TGTGCCAGCAGCCCCGGGCAGGGACTAGCGGACAATGAGCAGTTCTTC
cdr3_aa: CASSPGQGLADNEQFF

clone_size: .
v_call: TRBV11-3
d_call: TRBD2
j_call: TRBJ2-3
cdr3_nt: TGTGCCAGCAGCCCGGGACTAGCGGGAGATACGCAGTATTTT
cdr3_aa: CASSPGLAGDTQYF

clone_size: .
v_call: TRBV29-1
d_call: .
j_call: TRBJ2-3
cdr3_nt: TGCAGCGTTACTAGTGGGAGTGGTATAGATACGCAGTATTTT
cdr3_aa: CSVTSGSGIDTQYF

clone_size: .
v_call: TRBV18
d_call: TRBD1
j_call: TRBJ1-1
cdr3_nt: TGTGCCAGCTCACAAGACAGGGCTGAAGCTTTCTTT
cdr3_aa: CASSQDRAEAFF

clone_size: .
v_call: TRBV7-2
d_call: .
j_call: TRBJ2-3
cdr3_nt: TGTGCCAGCAGCGCACGACTAGGGGATGGGGGTGATACGCAGTATTTT
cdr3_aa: CASSARLGDGGDTQYF

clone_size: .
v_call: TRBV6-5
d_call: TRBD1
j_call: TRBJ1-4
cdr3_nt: TGTGCCAGCAGTTCGACAGGGGGCGGTGAAAAACTGTTTTTT
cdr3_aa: CASSSTGGGEKLFF

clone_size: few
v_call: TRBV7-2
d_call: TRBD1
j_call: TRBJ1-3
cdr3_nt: TGTGCCAGCAGCTACGAGGGGGCAGGTGGAAACACCATATATTTT
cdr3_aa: CASSYEGAGGNTIYF